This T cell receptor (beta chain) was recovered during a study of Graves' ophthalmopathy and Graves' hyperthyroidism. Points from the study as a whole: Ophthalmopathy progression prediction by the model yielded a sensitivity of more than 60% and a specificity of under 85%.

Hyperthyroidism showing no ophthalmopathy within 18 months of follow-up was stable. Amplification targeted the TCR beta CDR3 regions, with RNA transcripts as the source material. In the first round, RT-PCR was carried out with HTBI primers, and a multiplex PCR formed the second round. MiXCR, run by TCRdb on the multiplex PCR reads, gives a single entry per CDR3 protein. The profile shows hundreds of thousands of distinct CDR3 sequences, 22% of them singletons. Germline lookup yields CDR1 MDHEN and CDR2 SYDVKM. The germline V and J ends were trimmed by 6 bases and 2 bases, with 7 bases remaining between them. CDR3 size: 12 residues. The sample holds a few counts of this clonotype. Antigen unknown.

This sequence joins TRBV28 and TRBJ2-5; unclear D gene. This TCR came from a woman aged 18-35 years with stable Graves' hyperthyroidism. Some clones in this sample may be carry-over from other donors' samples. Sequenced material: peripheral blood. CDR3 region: CASRIGQETQYF. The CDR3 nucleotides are TGTGCCAGCAGAATAGGGCAAGAGACCCAGTACTTC.